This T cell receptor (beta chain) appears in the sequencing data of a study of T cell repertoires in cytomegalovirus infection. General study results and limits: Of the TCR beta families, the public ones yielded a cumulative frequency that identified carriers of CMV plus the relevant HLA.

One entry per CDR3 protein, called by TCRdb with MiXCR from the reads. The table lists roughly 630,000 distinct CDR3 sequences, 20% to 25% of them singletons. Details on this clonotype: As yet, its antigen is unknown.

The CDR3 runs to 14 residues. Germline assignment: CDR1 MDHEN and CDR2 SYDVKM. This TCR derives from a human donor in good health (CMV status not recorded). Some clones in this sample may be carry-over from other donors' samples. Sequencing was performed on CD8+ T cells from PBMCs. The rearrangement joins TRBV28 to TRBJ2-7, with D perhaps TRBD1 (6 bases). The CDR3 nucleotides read TGTGTCAGCAGACCGGACAGCGTTCCCTACGAGCAGTACGTC. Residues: CVSRPDSVPYEQYV.